This T cell receptor (beta chain) was recovered during a study of response to subunit inactivated influenza vaccine. This clonotype was seen more than once but under ten times. The J segment lost 6 bases and the V segment lost 0 bases, leaving 10 bases of the junction unmatched. The CDR3 contains 17 residues. Germline CDR1 and CDR2: SGHRS and YFSETQ. Each CDR3 protein gets one entry after TCRdb re-called the RT-PCR reads with MiXCR. The sample consists of fewer than 650,000 distinct CDR3 sequences, about an eighth of them appearing once. The rearrangement links TRBV5-1 to TRBJ2-1; 9 bases are shared with TRBD2. The specimen comprised PBMCs from blood, sampled 45 days after vaccination. This clonotype was sampled from a man in his fifties who received an inactivated influenza vaccine. This CDR3 reads CASSLAFSGRGGNEQFF. The CDR3 DNA sequence: TGCGCCAGCAGCTTGGCCTTTAGCGGGAGAGGGGGCAATGAGCAGTTCTTC.